This T cell receptor beta chain was captured in a study of cytomegalovirus exposure and HLA in healthy donors. The primer mix had 60 Vbeta and 13 Jbeta primers. Profiling relied on immunoSEQ multiplex PCR, and the TCRdb table lists in-frame clones only, not all of them. The table includes 200,000 or so clones, approximately 82% detected once. CDR3 size: 14 residues. CDR1 and CDR2 from the germline V gene are MDHEN and SYDVKM. V lost 5 bases, J lost 2 bases, and 13 bases lay in between. V is TRBV28 and J is TRBJ2-7; tentatively, D is TRBD1 (6 bases). The sequence derives from a young woman in good health and CMV-seropositive. The sequenced sample consisted of PBMCs. CDR3 loop: CASSPQGTAYEQYF. CDR3 DNA sequence: TGTGCCAGCAGTCCCCAGGGGACCGCCTACGAGCAGTACTTC.